A single sample is the source of the 14 T cell receptor beta chains below, sequenced in a study of T cell changes during pregnancy in multiple sclerosis. Assay used: immunoSEQ multiplex PCR; TCRdb lists only in-frame clones, some missing. There are 90,000 to 120,000 clones in the sample; more than 90% occur only once, and around 1.2% lies in the top ten. Sequencing used peripheral blood, obtained in the second trimester of pregnancy. All receptors derive from a female donor with multiple sclerosis, enrolled in a pregnancy study.

The chain uses TRBV18 and TRBJ2-5; 8 bases fit TRBD1. With 1 base clipped from V and 5 bases from J, the junction kept 6 bases outside the gene matches. Germline lookup yields CDR1 KGHSH and CDR2 LQKENI. This CDR3 contains 15 residues. The CDR3 is CASSPLQGAGETQYF. As DNA, the CDR3 is TGTGCCAGCTCACCACTGCAGGGGGCAGGGGAGACCCAGTACTTC.

V is TRBV7-9 and J is TRBJ1-6; 8 nucleotides match TRBD1. Trimming removed 5 bases from V and 8 bases from J; junction bases left unmatched: 5. This CDR3 has 14 residues. Germline CDR1 and CDR2: SEHNR and FQNEAQ (reference sequence). This chain's CDR3 is CASSPDRADSPLHF. The CDR3 nucleotides read TGTGCCAGCAGCCCGGACAGGGCGGATTCACCCCTCCACTTT.

The chain carries TRBV11-2 and TRBJ1-1; TRBD1 is a possible D gene (5 bases). This CDR3 is 15 amino acids long. In germline, CDR1 is SGHAT, CDR2 FQNNGV. V dropped 1 base and J dropped 7 bases, with 16 bases sitting between them. The CDR3 spells CASSLGQGGVGEAFF. CDR3 coding DNA: TGTGCCAGCAGCTTAGGCCAGGGTGGAGTAGGTGAAGCTTTCTTT.

The rearrangement uses TRBV7-9 and TRBJ2-3; D is unclear. From germline, CDR1 is SEHNR and CDR2 FQNEAQ (reference sequence). The V end was cut by 1 base, the J end by 0 bases, with 11 bases between. CDR3 length: 16 amino acids. The CDR3 nucleotides read TGTGCCAGCAGCTTAGTGGTATCCAGTAGCACAGATACGCAGTATTTT. It specifies CASSLVVSSSTDTQYF.

The chain is built from TRBV7-2 and TRBJ2-3; 11 nucleotides align to TRBD2. CDR3 length equals 17 residues. CDR1 is SGHTA and CDR2 is FQGNSA in the germline V gene. With 3 bases clipped from V and 1 base from J, the junction kept 6 bases outside the gene matches. The DNA of the CDR3 is TGTGCCAGCAGCTTGGACATACTAGCGGGAGGCACAGATACGCAGTATTTT. It codes for CASSLDILAGGTDTQYF.

The chain combines TRBV19 with TRBJ1-5, with 9 bases lining up with TRBD1. The CDR3 runs to 16 residues. Germline loops: CDR1 LNHDA, CDR2 SQIVND (reference sequence). With 5 bases clipped from V and 4 bases from J, the junction kept 9 bases outside the gene matches. CDR3 sequence (DNA): TGTGCCAGTAGTCCCTTTCCGGGACAGGGTAATCAGCCCCAGCATTTT. Its translation is CASSPFPGQGNQPQHF.

This clone was recorded a few times. This chain uses TRBV21-1 with TRBJ1-5. TRBV21-1 is marked as a pseudogene. The CDR3 contains 14 residues. CDR3 residues: CASSMSYSNQPQHF. In nucleotides, the CDR3 is TGTGCCAGCAGCATGTCTTATAGCAATCAGCCCCAGCATTTT.

The chain couples TRBV18 to TRBJ1-5; 7 bases align to TRBD1. The junction had 11 bases not matched to a gene; V was cut back by 5 bases and J by 7 bases. Germline V gene data show CDR1 as KGHSH and CDR2 as LQKENI. The CDR3 consists of 15 residues. CDR3 loop: CASSSNRGAEQPQHF. CDR3 nucleotides: TGTGCCAGCTCATCTAACAGGGGCGCGGAACAGCCCCAGCATTTT.

The chain's CDR3 is CASSPTSGPTSTDTQYF. In DNA, the CDR3 is TGTGCCAGCTCACCGACAAGCGGGCCGACTAGCACAGATACGCAGTATTTT. The chain combines TRBV18 with TRBJ2-3, with a possible D match to TRBD2 (6 bases). Germline V gene lookup returns CDR1 KGHSH and CDR2 LQKENI. V lost 3 bases to trimming and J lost 0 bases, with 16 bases between them. The CDR3 extends over 17 amino acids.

The rearrangement uses TRBV29-1 and TRBJ1-2; D unclear. Germline assignment: CDR1 SQVTM and CDR2 ANQGSEA. The V gene lost 7 bases and the J gene lost 0 bases, with 15 bases spanning the gap. The CDR3 contains 14 residues. In nucleotides, the CDR3 is TGCAGCGCTAATGGGGAGGCAGCTAACTATGGCTACACCTTC. Translation gives CSANGEAANYGYTF.

This chain connects TRBV19 to TRBJ1-1, with D perhaps TRBD1 (5 bases). This CDR3 region has 13 residues. Germline lookup yields CDR1 LNHDA and CDR2 SQIVND (reference sequence). Trimming removed 6 bases at V and 6 bases at J, with 14 bases between. CDR3 loop: CASSTDSNSEAFF. The CDR3 DNA follows: TGTGCCAGTAGCACAGACAGCAACTCTGAAGCTTTCTTT.

The chain uses TRBV6-4 and TRBJ1-5, with a tentative D call TRBD1 (6 bases). Germline V gene lookup returns CDR1 MRHNA and CDR2 SNTAGT. Deletions cut 6 bases from V and 0 bases from J, with 21 bases between. The CDR3 is 18 residues long. The CDR3: CASRRRRPRDNSNQPQHF. Written as DNA, the CDR3 is TGTGCCAGCAGACGACGGAGACCCCGGGACAATAGCAATCAGCCCCAGCATTTT.

The chain carries TRBV2 and TRBJ1-2, with 7 bases lining up with TRBD1. The V gene's germline CDR1 is SNHLY and CDR2 FYNNEI. V lost 7 bases to trimming and J lost 8 bases; unmatched junction nucleotides: 7. The CDR3 totals 12 residues. CDR3 in DNA: TGTGCCAGCACCGACGACAGGGTGGGCTACACCTTC. Its translation: CASTDDRVGYTF.

The chain is built from TRBV7-2 and TRBJ1-2, with D perhaps TRBD1 (6 bases). The CDR3 has 15 amino acids. Germline lookup yields CDR1 SGHTA and CDR2 FQGNSA. V lost 4 bases to trimming and J lost 7 bases, with 19 bases between them. CDR3 sequence: CASSSHTTGWRGYTF. CDR3 DNA: TGTGCCAGCAGCTCCCACACGACAGGCTGGCGTGGCTACACCTTC.